The 9 T cell receptor beta chains below all came from one sample that was sequenced in a study of blood T cell repertoires in COVID-19. Data came from immunoSEQ multiplex PCR; TCRdb stores just in-frame clones and leaves some out. Counted here are 250,000 to 350,000 clones, 90% occurring once; the ten biggest clones make up approximately 7.5%. The specimen sequenced was peripheral blood. These receptor sequences come from a woman aged 25 to 39 with COVID-19, enrolled during active disease.

This clone occurred once. The gene calls are TRBV28 and TRBJ1-2; D uncertain. In germline, CDR1 is MDHEN, CDR2 SYDVKM. There are 12 residues in the CDR3. The V gene lost 11 bases and the J gene lost 8 bases, with 18 bases spanning the gap. This chain's CDR3 is CAAGSSPGGYTF. The CDR3 DNA reads as TGTGCCGCGGGCAGCTCACCGGGCGGCTACACCTTC.

The chain combines TRBV2 with TRBJ2-2; 11 bases are shared with TRBD2. The CDR3 totals 15 residues. Trimming at V came to 4 bases and at J to 7 bases, leaving 5 bases not matched to a gene. Germline-derived CDR1 and CDR2 are SNHLY and FYNNEI. The CDR3 sequence: CASSGTSGSIGELFF. The CDR3 DNA sequence: TGTGCCAGCAGTGGGACTAGCGGGTCAATCGGGGAGCTGTTTTTT.

The chain combines TRBV2 with TRBJ1-5, with D possibly TRBD1 on 6 matching bases. V dropped 4 bases and J dropped 5 bases, with 9 bases sitting between them. CDR3 size: 13 residues. Looked up from germline, CDR1 is SNHLY and CDR2 is FYNNEI. The chain's CDR3 is CASSAHRDQPQHF. The CDR3 DNA is TGTGCCAGCAGTGCCCACAGGGATCAGCCCCAGCATTTT.

The rearrangement links TRBV18 to TRBJ1-1, with D possibly matching TRBD1 (5 bases). Germline V lookup: CDR1 KGHSH, CDR2 LQKENI. This CDR3 is 14 amino acids long. The V end lost 5 bases, the J end lost 1 base, and 11 bases lay between the germline ends. The CDR3, as DNA: TGTGCCAGCTCATCAGACAGCACGAACACTGAAGCTTTCTTT. This codes for CASSSDSTNTEAFF.

Regarding this clone: Additional DNA sequences in this sample encode the identical CDR3. V is TRBV30 and J is TRBJ2-7, with 7 bases lining up with TRBD1. J was trimmed by 3 bases and V by 0 bases; bases with no gene match: 2. In germline, CDR1 is GTSNPN, CDR2 SVGIG (reference sequence). The CDR3 is 13 amino acids. The CDR3 DNA follows: TGTGCCTGGAGTGTCAACAGGGGCTACGAGCAGTACTTC. The encoded protein is CAWSVNRGYEQYF. The full variable domain, completed using reference TRBV30 and TRBJ2-7, is SQTIHQWPATLVQPVGSPLSLECTVEGTSNPNLYWYRQAAGRGLQLLFYSVGIGQISSEVPQNLSASRPQDRQFILSSKKLLLSDSGFYLCAWSVNRGYEQYFGPGTRLTVT.

This chain joins TRBV3-1 (or the pseudogene TRBV3-2) and TRBJ2-7, with 7 bases fitting TRBD1. Trimming at V came to 4 bases and at J to 4 bases, leaving 4 bases not matched to a gene. The CDR3 contains 13 residues. In germline, CDR1 is LGHDT, CDR2 YNNKEL (reference sequence). The CDR3 here is CASSPGQIYEQYF. CDR3 bases: TGTGCCAGCAGCCCGGGACAGATTTACGAGCAGTACTTC.

In its sample, this clone was seen once. The CDR3 loop reads CASSTSGTIGNTIYF. In DNA form, the CDR3 reads TGTGCCAGCAGTACCTCAGGGACAATTGGAAACACCATATATTTT. This chain connects TRBV6-5 to TRBJ1-3; perhaps TRBD1 as D (6 bases). Germline V gene sequence: CDR1 MNHEY, CDR2 SVGAGI. CDR3 length equals 15 residues. Trimming shortened V by 5 bases and J by 3 bases, and 14 bases separated the two germline ends.

This chain links TRBV30 with TRBJ2-7, with D maybe TRBD2 (5 bases). Trimming left V 5 bases short and J 1 base short, with 15 bases between. The CDR3 is 14 amino acids. The germline CDR1 and CDR2 sequences are GTSNPN and SVGIG (reference sequence). Here the CDR3 reads CAWHPWGVSYEQYF. The CDR3 nucleotides are TGTGCCTGGCACCCCTGGGGAGTGTCCTACGAGCAGTACTTC.

The V gene is TRBV2, the J gene TRBJ2-5; unclear D gene. Germline loops: CDR1 SNHLY, CDR2 FYNNEI. With 4 bases removed from V and 5 bases from J, the gap between germline ends came to 8 bases. This CDR3 is 12 amino acids long. In DNA form, the CDR3 reads TGTGCCAGCAGTGGGTCAGGCGAGACCCAGTACTTC. It is translated as CASSGSGETQYF.